This T cell receptor (beta chain) is drawn from a study of patients and donors after allogeneic stem cell transplantation. After removal of 5 bases from V and 6 bases from J, the junction contained 6 bases not matched to a gene. This CDR3 has 14 residues. CDR1 and CDR2 (germline): LNHDA, SQIVND (reference sequence). TCRdb redid the calling of the RT-PCR reads with MiXCR, one entry per CDR3 protein. The table includes 160,000 or so distinct CDR3 sequences, roughly 24% detected once. The specimen was blood, either unsorted or a sorted T cell fraction (not recorded which). This chain connects TRBV19 to TRBJ1-5; TRBD1 matches at 8 bases. The TCR was taken from a human donor who was either an allogeneic HSCT recipient or a stem cell or donor lymphocyte infusion donor (not recorded which). It is not recorded whose cells these are; they may come from a transplant donor. CDR3 nucleotides: TGTGCCAGTAGTGTGGACAGGGTGGGTCAGCCCCAGCATTTT. Translating it yields CASSVDRVGQPQHF. The variable domain in full, with the rest retrieved from reference TRBV19 and TRBJ1-5, is DGGITQSPKYLFRKEGQNVTLSCEQNLNHDAMYWYRQDPGQGLRLIYYSQIVNDFQKGDIAEGYSVSREKKESFPLTVTSAQKNPTAFYLCASSVDRVGQPQHFGDGTRLSIL.